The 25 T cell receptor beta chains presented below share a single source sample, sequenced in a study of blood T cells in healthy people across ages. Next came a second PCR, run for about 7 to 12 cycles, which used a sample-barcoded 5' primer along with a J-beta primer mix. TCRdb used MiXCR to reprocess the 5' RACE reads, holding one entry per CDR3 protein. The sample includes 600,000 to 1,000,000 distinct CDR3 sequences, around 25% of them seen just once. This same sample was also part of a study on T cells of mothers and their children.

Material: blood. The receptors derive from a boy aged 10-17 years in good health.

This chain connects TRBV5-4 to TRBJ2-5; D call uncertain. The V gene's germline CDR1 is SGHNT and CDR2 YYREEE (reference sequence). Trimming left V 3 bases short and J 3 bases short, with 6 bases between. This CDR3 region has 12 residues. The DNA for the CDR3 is TGTGCCAGCAGCTCCCCTGAAGAGACCCAGTACTTC. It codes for CASSSPEETQYF.

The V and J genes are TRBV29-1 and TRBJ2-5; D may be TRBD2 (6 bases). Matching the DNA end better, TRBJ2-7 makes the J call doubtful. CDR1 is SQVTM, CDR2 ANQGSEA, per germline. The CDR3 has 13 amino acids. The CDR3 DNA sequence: TGCAGCGTCCTGGGAGCCGGGAGCTACGAGCAGTACTTC. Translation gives CSVLGAGSYEQYF.

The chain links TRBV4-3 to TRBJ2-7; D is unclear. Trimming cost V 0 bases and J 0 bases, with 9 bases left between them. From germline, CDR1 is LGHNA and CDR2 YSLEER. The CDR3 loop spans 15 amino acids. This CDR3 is CASSQDYGSSYEQYF. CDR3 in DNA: TGCGCCAGCAGCCAAGATTACGGGTCCTCCTACGAGCAGTACTTC.

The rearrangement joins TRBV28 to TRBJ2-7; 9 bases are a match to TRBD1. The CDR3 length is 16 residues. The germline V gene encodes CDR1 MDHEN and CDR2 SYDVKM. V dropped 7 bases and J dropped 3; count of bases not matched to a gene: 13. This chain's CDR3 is CASKTQGQGGFYEQYF. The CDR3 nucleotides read TGTGCCAGCAAGACCCAGGGACAGGGAGGGTTCTACGAGCAGTACTTC. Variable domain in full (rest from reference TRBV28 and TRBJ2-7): DVKVTQSSRYLVKRTGEKVFLECVQDMDHENMFWYRQDPGLGLRLIYFSYDVKMKEKGDIPEGYSVSREKKERFSLILESASTNQTSMYLCASKTQGQGGFYEQYFGPGTRLTVT.

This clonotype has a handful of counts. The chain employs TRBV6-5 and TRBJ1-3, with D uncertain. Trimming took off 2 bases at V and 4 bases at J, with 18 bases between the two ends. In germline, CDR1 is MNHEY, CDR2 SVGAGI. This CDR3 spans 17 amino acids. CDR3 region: CASSYVDIRPSGNTIYF. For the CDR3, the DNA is TGTGCCAGCAGTTACGTCGACATCCGGCCCTCCGGAAACACCATATATTTT.

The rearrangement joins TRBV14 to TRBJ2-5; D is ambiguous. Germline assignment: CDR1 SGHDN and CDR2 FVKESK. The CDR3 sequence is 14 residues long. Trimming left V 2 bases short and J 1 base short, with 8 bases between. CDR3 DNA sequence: TGTGCCAGCAGCCAATTTACAGTCCAAGAGACCCAGTACTTC. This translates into CASSQFTVQETQYF. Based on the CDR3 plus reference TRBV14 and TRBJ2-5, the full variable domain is EAGVTQFPSHSVIEKGQTVTLRCDPISGHDNLYWYRRVMGKEIKFLLHFVKESKQDESGMPNNRFLAERTGGTYSTLKVQPAELEDSGVYFCASSQFTVQETQYFGPGTRLLVL.

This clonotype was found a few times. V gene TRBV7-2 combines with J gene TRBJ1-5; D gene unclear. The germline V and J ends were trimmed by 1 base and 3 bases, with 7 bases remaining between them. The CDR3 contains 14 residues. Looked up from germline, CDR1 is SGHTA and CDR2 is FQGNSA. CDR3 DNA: TGTGCCAGCAGCTTAGGAATCCCCAATCAGCCCCAGCATTTT. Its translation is CASSLGIPNQPQHF.

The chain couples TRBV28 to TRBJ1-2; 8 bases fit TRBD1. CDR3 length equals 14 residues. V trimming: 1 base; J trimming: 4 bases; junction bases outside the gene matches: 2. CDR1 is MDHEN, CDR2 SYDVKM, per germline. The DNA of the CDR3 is TGTGCCAGCAGTTTATCTCAGGGGGCCTATGGCTACACCTTC. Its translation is CASSLSQGAYGYTF.

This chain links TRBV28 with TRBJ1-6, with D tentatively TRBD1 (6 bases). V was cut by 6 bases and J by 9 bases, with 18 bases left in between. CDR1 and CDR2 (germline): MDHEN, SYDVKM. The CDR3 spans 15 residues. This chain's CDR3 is CASSLTGLLLSPLHF. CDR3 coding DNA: TGTGCCAGCAGCTTAACAGGGTTGTTACTTTCACCCCTCCACTTT.

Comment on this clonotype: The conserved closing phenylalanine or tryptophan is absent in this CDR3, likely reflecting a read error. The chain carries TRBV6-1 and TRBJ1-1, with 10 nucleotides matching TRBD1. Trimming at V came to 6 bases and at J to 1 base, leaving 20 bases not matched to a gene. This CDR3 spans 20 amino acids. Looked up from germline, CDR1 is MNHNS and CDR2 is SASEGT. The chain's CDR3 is CASRDRGLGGERHWNTEAFL. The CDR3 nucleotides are TGTGCCAGCAGGGACAGGGGGTTGGGGGGAGAACGGCACTGGAACACTGAAGCTTTCCTT.

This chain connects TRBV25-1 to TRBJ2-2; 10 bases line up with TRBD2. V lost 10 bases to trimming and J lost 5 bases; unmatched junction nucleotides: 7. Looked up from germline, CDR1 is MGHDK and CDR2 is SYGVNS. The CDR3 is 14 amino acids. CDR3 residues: CATATSGRTGELFF. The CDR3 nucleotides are TGTGCCACCGCGACTAGCGGGCGGACCGGGGAGCTGTTTTTT.

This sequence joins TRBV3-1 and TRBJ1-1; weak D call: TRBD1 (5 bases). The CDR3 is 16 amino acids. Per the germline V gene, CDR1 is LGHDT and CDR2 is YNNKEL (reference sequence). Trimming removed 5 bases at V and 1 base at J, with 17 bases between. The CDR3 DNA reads TGTGCCAGCAGCTCCAGAGGCGGGGCTTCGAACACTGAAGCTTTCTTT. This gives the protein CASSSRGGASNTEAFF.

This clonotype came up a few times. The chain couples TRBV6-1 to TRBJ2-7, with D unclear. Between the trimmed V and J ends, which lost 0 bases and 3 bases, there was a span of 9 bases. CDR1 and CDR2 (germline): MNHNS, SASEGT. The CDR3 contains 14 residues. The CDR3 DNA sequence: TGTGCCAGCAGTGAAGCCGACATAAACTACGAGCAGTACTTC. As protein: CASSEADINYEQYF.

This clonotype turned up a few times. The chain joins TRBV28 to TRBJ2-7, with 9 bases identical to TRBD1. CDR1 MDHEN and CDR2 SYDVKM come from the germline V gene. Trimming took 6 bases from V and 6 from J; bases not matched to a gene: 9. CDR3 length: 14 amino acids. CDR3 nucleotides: TGTGCCAGCAGGACCGGGACAGGGAACGCCGAGCAGTACTTC. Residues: CASRTGTGNAEQYF.

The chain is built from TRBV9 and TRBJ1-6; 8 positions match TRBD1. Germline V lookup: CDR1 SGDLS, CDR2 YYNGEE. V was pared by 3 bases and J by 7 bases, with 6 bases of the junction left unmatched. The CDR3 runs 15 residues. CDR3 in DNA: TGTGCCAGCAGCGCCCAGACAGGGGCGAATTCACCCCTCCACTTT. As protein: CASSAQTGANSPLHF.

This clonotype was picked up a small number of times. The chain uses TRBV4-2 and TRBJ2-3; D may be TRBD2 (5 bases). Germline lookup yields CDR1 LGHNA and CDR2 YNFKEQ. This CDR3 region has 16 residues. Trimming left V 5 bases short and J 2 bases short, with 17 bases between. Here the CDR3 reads CASSATQPGVTDTQYF. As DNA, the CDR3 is TGTGCCAGCAGCGCAACACAGCCCGGGGTCACAGATACGCAGTATTTT.

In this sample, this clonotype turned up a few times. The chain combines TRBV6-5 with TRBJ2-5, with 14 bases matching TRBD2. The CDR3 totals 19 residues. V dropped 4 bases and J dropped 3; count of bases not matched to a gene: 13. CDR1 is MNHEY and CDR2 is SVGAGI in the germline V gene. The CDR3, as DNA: TGTGCCAGCAGTTTGACTAGCGGGGGGGCCAAGCGTAAGGAAGAGACCCAGTACTTC. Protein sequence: CASSLTSGGAKRKEETQYF.

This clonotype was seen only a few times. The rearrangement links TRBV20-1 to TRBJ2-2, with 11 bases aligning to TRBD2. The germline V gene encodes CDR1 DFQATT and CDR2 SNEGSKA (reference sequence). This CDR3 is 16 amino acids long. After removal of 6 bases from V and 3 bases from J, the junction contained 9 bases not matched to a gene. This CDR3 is CSAQASGRLDTGELFF. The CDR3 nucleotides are TGCAGTGCCCAGGCTAGCGGGAGGCTGGACACCGGGGAGCTGTTTTTT.

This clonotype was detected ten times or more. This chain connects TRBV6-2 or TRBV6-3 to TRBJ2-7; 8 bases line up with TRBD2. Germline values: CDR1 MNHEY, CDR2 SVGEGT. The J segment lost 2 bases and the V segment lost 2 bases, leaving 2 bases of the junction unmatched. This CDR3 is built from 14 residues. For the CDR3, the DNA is TGTGCCAGCAGTTACGCGGGGGGACCCTACGAGCAGTACTTC. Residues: CASSYAGGPYEQYF.

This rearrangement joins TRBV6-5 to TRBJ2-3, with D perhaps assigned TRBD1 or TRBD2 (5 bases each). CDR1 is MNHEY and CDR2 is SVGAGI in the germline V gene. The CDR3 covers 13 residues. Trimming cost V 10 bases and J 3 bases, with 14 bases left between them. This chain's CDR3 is CATLGPNTDTQYF. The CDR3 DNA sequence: TGTGCCACCTTGGGACCAAATACAGATACGCAGTATTTT.

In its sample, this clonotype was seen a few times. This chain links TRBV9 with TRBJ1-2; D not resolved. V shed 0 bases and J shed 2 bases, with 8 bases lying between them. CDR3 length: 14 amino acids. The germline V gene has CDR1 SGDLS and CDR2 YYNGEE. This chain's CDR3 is CASSVEARNYGYTF. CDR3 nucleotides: TGTGCCAGCAGCGTAGAGGCGAGAAACTATGGCTACACCTTC.

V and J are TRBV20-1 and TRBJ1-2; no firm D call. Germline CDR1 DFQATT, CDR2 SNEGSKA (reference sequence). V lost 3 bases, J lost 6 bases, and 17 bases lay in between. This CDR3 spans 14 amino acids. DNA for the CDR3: TGCAGTGCTAGCCCTGGACCCTCTACTCATGGCTACACCTTC. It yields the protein CSASPGPSTHGYTF.

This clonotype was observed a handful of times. The CDR3 nucleotides read TGTGCCAGCAGGGAAACAGGGGCGGGACACTACGAGCAGTACTTC. Translating gives CASRETGAGHYEQYF. The chain joins TRBV28 to TRBJ2-1, with D perhaps matching TRBD1 (7 bases). The last part of the DNA fits TRBJ2-7 better; the J call may be wrong. The germline V gene encodes CDR1 MDHEN and CDR2 SYDVKM. The CDR3 has 15 amino acids.

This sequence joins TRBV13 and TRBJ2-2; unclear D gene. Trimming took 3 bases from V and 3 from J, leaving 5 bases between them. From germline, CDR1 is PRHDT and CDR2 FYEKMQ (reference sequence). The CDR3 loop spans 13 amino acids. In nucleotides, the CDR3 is TGTGCCAGCAGCTTCCTGTACACCGGGGAGCTGTTTTTT. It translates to CASSFLYTGELFF.

Here the CDR3 reads CASSQDRGDGYTF. CDR3 coding DNA: TGCGCCAGCAGCCAAGATAGAGGGGATGGCTACACCTTC. The chain recombines TRBV4-3 with TRBJ1-2, with a possible D match to TRBD1 (5 bases). The germline V gene has CDR1 LGHNA and CDR2 YSLEER. The CDR3 sequence is 13 residues long. Trimming cost V 0 bases and J 6 bases, with 8 bases left between them.